One and the same sample provided the 9 T cell receptor beta chains below, sequenced in a study of T cell repertoires in cytomegalovirus infection. For these TCRs, the target antigens are not known. Using its own MiXCR run on the reads, TCRdb lists one record per CDR3 protein. This repertoire shows approximately 590,000 distinct CDR3 sequences, about 39% found once; its top ten account for about half. Source: cultured PBMCs, taken from culture after CMV antigen stimulation. Receptors originate from a human donor in good health (CMV status not recorded). Some clones in this sample may be carry-over from other donors' samples.

V is TRBV6-1 and J is TRBJ2-7; D is unresolved. Trimming took off 6 bases at V and 7 bases at J, with 22 bases between the two ends. The CDR3 is made up of 15 amino acids. The germline CDR1 and CDR2 sequences are MNHNS and SASEGT. The CDR3 here is CASSHVGPLLGEQYF. Here the CDR3 DNA reads TGTGCCAGCAGCCACGTGGGTCCTCTCCTGGGGGAGCAGTACTTC.

This clonotype was counted only a few times. The chain has TRBV7-2 and TRBJ2-7, with a weak D call TRBD2 (7 bases). The length of the CDR3 is 16 residues. Trimming took 0 bases from V and 3 from J, leaving 15 bases between them. Germline CDR1 reads SGHTA; CDR2 reads FQGNSA. The CDR3 DNA reads as TGTGCCAGCAGCTTAGCGCTTACGGGGGGCTACTACGAGCAGTACTTC. Protein sequence: CASSLALTGGYYEQYF.

This chain links TRBV19 with TRBJ2-7; 9 nucleotides align to TRBD1. CDR3 size: 13 residues. With V trimmed by 4 bases and J by 5 bases, 3 bases remained unmatched. The germline CDR1 and CDR2 sequences are LNHDA and SQIVND (reference sequence). The chain's CDR3 is CASSSGTGNEQYF. CDR3 bases: TGTGCCAGTAGTAGCGGGACAGGGAACGAGCAGTACTTC.

This rearrangement joins TRBV28 to TRBJ1-1; D gene ambiguous. Germline V CDR1 and CDR2: MDHEN, SYDVKM. The CDR3 loop spans 13 amino acids. Trimming removed 7 bases from V and 5 bases from J, with 14 bases in between. Here the CDR3 reads CASNTRTLTEAFF. The CDR3 DNA follows: TGTGCCAGCAACACCAGAACATTGACTGAAGCTTTCTTT.

This clonotype showed up just a few times. The genes are TRBV6-6 and TRBJ1-2; D is undetermined. V gave up 7 bases and J gave up 5 bases, with 14 bases separating them. This CDR3 has 13 residues. Germline CDR1 and CDR2: MNHNY and SVGAGI (reference sequence). CDR3 in amino acids: CASIGRPGYGYTF. The CDR3 coding sequence is TGTGCCAGCATCGGCCGACCTGGGTATGGCTACACCTTC.

The CDR3 coding sequence is TGTGCCAGCAGCTCAGGCATAGGGTCCTATCAGCCCCAGCATTTT. It encodes CASSSGIGSYQPQHF. The rearrangement links TRBV7-2 to TRBJ1-5, with unresolved D. V lost 4 bases and J lost 5, with 15 bases in between. Looked up from germline, CDR1 is SGHTA and CDR2 is FQGNSA. The CDR3 spans 15 residues.

The chain carries TRBV27 and TRBJ2-3; D gene unclear. Germline V gene lookup returns CDR1 MNHEY and CDR2 SMNVEV (reference sequence). Trimming removed 9 bases at V and 0 bases at J, with 16 bases between. CDR3 length: 15 residues. The CDR3 coding sequence is TGTGCCAGTTCCCCCCTAGATTGGAGCACAGATACGCAGTATTTT. Translating it yields CASSPLDWSTDTQYF.

This clonotype was seen many times. The chain combines TRBV7-2 with TRBJ2-5; a weak D match, TRBD1 (6 bases). CDR3 size: 19 residues. The germline gives CDR1 SGHTA, CDR2 FQGNSA. The V and J ends lost 3 bases and 4 bases respectively, with 27 bases between them. The CDR3 region is CASSFAQHPQGLRGETQYF. In DNA form, the CDR3 reads TGTGCCAGCAGCTTCGCCCAGCATCCCCAGGGGTTGAGGGGAGAGACCCAGTACTTC. The complete variable domain, with remaining parts taken from reference TRBV7-2 and TRBJ2-5, reads GAGVSQSPSNKVTEKGKDVELRCDPISGHTALYWYRQSLGQGLEFLIYFQGNSAPDKSGLPSDRFSAERTGGSVSTLTIQRTQQEDSAVYLCASSFAQHPQGLRGETQYFGPGTRLLVL.

The chain recombines TRBV12-3 or TRBV12-4 with TRBJ2-7; 11 bases fit TRBD1. Trimming removed 5 bases from V and 6 bases from J; junction bases left unmatched: 9. The CDR3 has 15 residues. The CDR3 nucleotides are TGTGCCAGCAGTCTACAGGGACAGGGGGGCGGCGAGCAGTACTTC. Amino acids: CASSLQGQGGGEQYF.